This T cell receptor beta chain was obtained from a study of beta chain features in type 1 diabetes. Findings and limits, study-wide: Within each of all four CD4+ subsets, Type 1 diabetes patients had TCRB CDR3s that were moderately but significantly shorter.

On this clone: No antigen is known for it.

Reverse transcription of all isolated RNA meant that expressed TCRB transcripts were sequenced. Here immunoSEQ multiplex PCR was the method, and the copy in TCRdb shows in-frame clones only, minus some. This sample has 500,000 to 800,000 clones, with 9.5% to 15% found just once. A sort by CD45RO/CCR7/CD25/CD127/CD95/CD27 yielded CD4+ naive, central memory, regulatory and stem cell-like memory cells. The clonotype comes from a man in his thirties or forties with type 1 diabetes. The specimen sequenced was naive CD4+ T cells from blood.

The CDR3, as DNA: TGTGCCAGCAGTGACCATCGGGGGGTTCCGCTCGAGCAGTACTTC. Translating it yields CASSDHRGVPLEQYF. This chain connects TRBV25-1 to TRBJ2-7; TRBD2 matches at 7 bases. V trimming: 3 bases; J trimming: 6 bases; junction bases outside the gene matches: 11. The germline V gene has CDR1 MGHDK and CDR2 SYGVNS. This CDR3 contains 15 residues.